This T cell receptor (beta chain) was sequenced for a study of T-cell reconstitution after alpha-beta-depleted transplantation in children. Whole-study findings and limits: TCRbeta diversity was high at day 60 in some patients (a result of surviving recipient T cells and thymic progenitors). Most T-cell counts and diversity one year after the transplant came from T cells that were newly produced. Reported findings indicate that, about two months after transplant, alpha-beta T cells came from several hundred expanded clones, which were derived from non-depleted graft cells.

As for this clonotype: Antigen unknown.

J gave up 14 bases and V 8 bases, and 19 bases lay outside the gene matches. The CDR3 is 14 residues long. Germline CDR1 is SGHDT and CDR2 is YYEEEE. It was with unique molecular identifiers that the TCRbeta library was prepared. TCRdb reprocessed the PCR reads with MiXCR, giving one entry per CDR3 protein. The data hold about 440,000 distinct CDR3 sequences, with over 40% observed a single time. The origin of this receptor is a girl aged 2-9 years with aplastic anemia, due to receive a stem cell transplant. The chain carries TRBV5-6 and TRBJ2-4, with 7 positions matching TRBD2. The sample was PBMCs, taken before TCRalphabeta/CD19-depleted stem cell transplant. The CDR3 bases are TGTGCCAGTCAACTGGTGGGAGGGCCGAACTTGGAGTACTTC. This gives the protein CASQLVGGPNLEYF.